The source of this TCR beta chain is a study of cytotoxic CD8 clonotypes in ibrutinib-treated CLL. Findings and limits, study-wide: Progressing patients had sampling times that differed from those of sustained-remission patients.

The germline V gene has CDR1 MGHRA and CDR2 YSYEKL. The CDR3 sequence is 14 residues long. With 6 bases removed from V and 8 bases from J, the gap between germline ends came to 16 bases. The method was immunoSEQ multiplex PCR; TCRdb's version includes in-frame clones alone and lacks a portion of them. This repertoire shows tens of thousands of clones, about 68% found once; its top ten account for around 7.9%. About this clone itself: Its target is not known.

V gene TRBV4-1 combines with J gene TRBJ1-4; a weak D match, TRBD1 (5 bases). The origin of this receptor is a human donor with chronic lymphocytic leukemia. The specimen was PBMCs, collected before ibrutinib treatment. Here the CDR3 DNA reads TGCGCCAGCAGTTCCTGGGACCCCCGGGAAAAACTGTTTTTT. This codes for CASSSWDPREKLFF.